A selection of T cell receptor beta chains follows, all from one sample in a study of human T cells and chemical hapten exposure. Via MiXCR, TCRdb re-called the RACE reads, giving one row per CDR3 protein. The sample shows 75,000 to 90,000 distinct CDR3 sequences, roughly 10% of them seen only once. The sequenced sample was whole blood, obtained in connection with sensitization to the hapten diphenylcyclopropenone (DPC). These receptor sequences come from a woman aged 60-75 years with alopecia areata. Some clones in this sample may be carry-over from other donors' samples. The CDR3 runs from the conserved cysteine through the conserved F or W. A D gene is named only where the DNA matches it firmly. Clone size is stated in some rows and not others, as once, few, many or a class when expanded.

many	NA	TRBV30	TRBJ2-7	TGTGCCTGGAGTGTTCGCCCGATCGGGGGCGAGCAGTACTTC	CAWSVRPIGGEQYF
few	TRBD2	TRBV7-2	TRBJ2-3	TGTGCCAGCAGCTTAGCGTCTACGGCTAGCGGGGGGGCGAATACGCAGTATTTT	CASSLASTASGGANTQYF
many	TRBD2	TRBV5-1	TRBJ2-5	TGCGCCAGCAGCTTGGCCGCTAGCGGGGGGAAAGAGACCCAGTACTTC	CASSLAASGGKETQYF
few	NA	TRBV2	TRBJ1-2	TGTGCCAGCAGTGAATTTGGGACGGAGTTAAACTATGGCTACACCTTC	CASSEFGTELNYGYTF
few	NA	TRBV5-3	TRBJ1-1	TGTGCCAGAAGCTCAGTTAGACAGAACACTGAAGCTTTCTTT	CARSSVRQNTEAFF
few	TRBD2	TRBV20-1	TRBJ2-3	TGCAGTGCTAGAAGGACTAGCGGGGGGTCAGATACGCAGTATTTT	CSARRTSGGSDTQYF
NA	NA	TRBV2	TRBJ2-7	TGTGCCAGCAGTGAAATGGCAGGGATAGGAGGCGAGCAGTACTTC	CASSEMAGIGGEQYF
few	NA	TRBV27	TRBJ1-3	TGTGCCAGCTCCCCCCGTGGGAGGGGTTCTGGAAACACCATATATTTT	CASSPRGRGSGNTIYF
many	NA	TRBV10-2	TRBJ2-2	TGCGCCAGCAGTGAGGTCCCGAGGAACGGTCGTACCGGGGAGCTGTTTTTT	CASSEVPRNGRTGELFF
few	NA	TRBV4-2	TRBJ2-7	TGTGCCAGCAGCCAAACGAGGTCCCTCTACGAGCAGTACTTC	CASSQTRSLYEQYF
many	TRBD1	TRBV18	TRBJ1-4	TGTGCCAGCTCACCCCGACAGGGCGCAACTAATGAAAAACTGTTTTTT	CASSPRQGATNEKLFF
many	NA	TRBV24-1	TRBJ1-1	TGTGCCACCAGCGCTCAGGGAGATACTGAAGCTTTCTTT	CATSAQGDTEAFF
many	TRBD2	TRBV7-2	TRBJ2-1	TGTGCCAGCAGCCTCGGACTAGCGCTACACAATGAGCAGTTCTTC	CASSLGLALHNEQFF
NA	NA	TRBV2	TRBJ1-5	TGTGCCAGCAGTGATGAGACCAATCAGCCCCAGCATTTT	CASSDETNQPQHF
many	NA	TRBV12-3/TRBV12-4	TRBJ1-1	TGTGCCAGCAGTTTATCGGTCAGGGGAGCTTTCTTT	CASSLSVRGAFF
few	NA	TRBV11-3	TRBJ2-3	TGTGCCAGCAGCTTTTCCCCAACCGGGGAGAAAGCTAGCACAGATACGCAGTATTTT	CASSFSPTGEKASTDTQYF
many	NA	TRBV9	TRBJ1-6	TGTGCCAGCAGCGTAGAAGGGACTTCACCCCTCCACTTT	CASSVEGTSPLHF
few	TRBD2	TRBV29-1	TRBJ2-3	TGCAGCGTTGCGCTGCGGCTAGCGGGAGATACGCAGTATTTT	CSVALRLAGDTQYF
many	NA	TRBV3-1	TRBJ1-6	TGTGCCAGCAGCCAAGGGTACGGGAGGGATTCACCCCTCCACTTT	CASSQGYGRDSPLHF
NA	NA	TRBV9	TRBJ1-1	TGTGCCAGCAGCGTAGTACCAGGGGCGGGCACTGAAGCTTTCTTT	CASSVVPGAGTEAFF
many	TRBD2	TRBV29-1	TRBJ2-3	TGCAGCGTTCTAGCGGGGGCAGATACGCAGTATTTT	CSVLAGADTQYF
NA	NA	TRBV3-1	TRBJ1-2	TGTGCCAGCACCCTCTCCACCAGTCACGGGAACTATGGCTACACCTTC	CASTLSTSHGNYGYTF
NA	NA	TRBV6-2/TRBV6-3	TRBJ1-1	TGTGCCAGCAGTTTATTACGGGGCCACAAGGACACTGAAGCTTTCTTT	CASSLLRGHKDTEAFF
many	NA	TRBV5-1	TRBJ1-5	TGCGCCAGCAGCTTGGGCGTCTTGGGGAAAGGACAGCCCCAGCATTTT	CASSLGVLGKGQPQHF
many	NA	TRBV7-2	TRBJ2-7	TGTGCCAGCAGCAAAACCGGGACGCAAACTCCGGAGTACTTC	CASSKTGTQTPEYF
many	NA	TRBV29-1	TRBJ2-1	TGCAGCGTTGTGGGGGACGCAAGATACAATGAGCAGTTCTTC	CSVVGDARYNEQFF
few	NA	TRBV6-2/TRBV6-3	TRBJ2-7	TGTGCCAGCAATATACCGGGACGCGGATCCTCCTACGAGCAGTACTTC	CASNIPGRGSSYEQYF
NA	NA	TRBV20-1	TRBJ1-6	TGCAGTGCTGTGAGGGGTCAGTCACCCCTCCACTTT	CSAVRGQSPLHF
few	TRBD1	TRBV4-1	TRBJ1-2	TGCGCCAGCAGCCAAGCACAGGGGTATGGCTACACCTTC	CASSQAQGYGYTF
many	TRBD2	TRBV3-1	TRBJ2-3	TGTGCCAGCAGCCAGGTTAGCGGGGGGGACACAGATACGCAGTATTTT	CASSQVSGGDTDTQYF
NA	NA	TRBV3-1	TRBJ2-7	TGTGCCAGCAGCCCCCGCAGCCAAGGGGGCTACGAGCAGTACTTC	CASSPRSQGGYEQYF
many	TRBD1	TRBV20-1	TRBJ2-7	TGCAGTGCTCCGACAGGGACCTACGAGCAGTACTTC	CSAPTGTYEQYF
NA	NA	TRBV2	TRBJ2-2	TGTGCCAGCATAGGCGGCACCGGGGAGCTGTTTTTT	CASIGGTGELFF
few	TRBD1	TRBV5-5	TRBJ2-5	TGTGCCAGCAGCTGGGGGACAGGGACGGGTGTGTGGACCCAGTACTTC	CASSWGTGTGVWTQYF
few	TRBD1	TRBV12-3/TRBV12-4	TRBJ2-2	TGTGCCAGCAGTACCGACAGGGACCCTTTCGGGGAGCTGTTTTTT	CASSTDRDPFGELFF
NA	NA	TRBV6-2/TRBV6-3	TRBJ1-5	TGTGCCAGCAGCCTCGGATCAAGGCAGCATTTT	CASSLGSRQHF
many	NA	TRBV20-1	TRBJ2-1	TGCAGTGCTAGCGCCCCCCCCTACAATGAGCAGTTCTTC	CSASAPPYNEQFF
many	TRBD1	TRBV20-1	TRBJ2-3	TGCAGTGCTTCTCCCTTCGACAGGGGGCACGGAGATACGCAGTATTTT	CSASPFDRGHGDTQYF
NA	NA	TRBV10-3	TRBJ2-1	TGTGCCATCAACCGCGACACAACAGGTTACAATGAGCAGTTCTTC	CAINRDTTGYNEQFF
NA	NA	TRBV12-3/TRBV12-4	TRBJ2-5	TGTGCCAGCAGGGGGGCCCGGGTTTTGAACTTC	CASRGARVLNF
few	NA	TRBV7-2	TRBJ1-5	TGTGCCAGCAGCCTAACCTTCCTTAGCAATCAGCCCCAGCATTTT	CASSLTFLSNQPQHF
NA	NA	TRBV3-1	TRBJ2-7	TGTGCCAGCAGCCAGGGGGACCTAGGATACGAGCAGTACTTC	CASSQGDLGYEQYF
NA	NA	TRBV10-3	TRBJ1-2	TGTGCCATCAGTGACAGGCAACACTATGGCTACACCTTC	CAISDRQHYGYTF
many	TRBD2	TRBV20-1	TRBJ2-7	TGCAGTGCTAGTGCCCTAGCGGGGGTACCCTACGAGCAGTACTTC	CSASALAGVPYEQYF
many	TRBD1	TRBV29-1	TRBJ1-5	TGCAGCGTTGCCCCGGGGACAGGGGACCAGCCCCAGCATTTT	CSVAPGTGDQPQHF
few	TRBD1	TRBV18	TRBJ2-1	TGTGCCAGCTCACTGGGGACAGGGGACTACAATGAGCAGTTCTTC	CASSLGTGDYNEQFF
many	TRBD2	TRBV30	TRBJ2-3	TGTGCCTGGAGTGTAGCGGGGAGGACAGATACGCAGTATTTT	CAWSVAGRTDTQYF
many	TRBD2	TRBV20-1	TRBJ2-7	TGCAGTGCTAGTTTACTAGCGGGGAACGAGCAGTACTTC	CSASLLAGNEQYF
many	NA	TRBV20-1	TRBJ2-3	TGCAGTGCTATAAGGCGACCAGATACGCAGTATTTT	CSAIRRPDTQYF
few	TRBD1	TRBV7-8	TRBJ2-7	TGTGCCAGCAGCTTAATGGGACAGTTCTCCTACGAGCAGTACTTC	CASSLMGQFSYEQYF
many	NA	TRBV18	TRBJ2-7	TGTGCCAGCTCCCAACGGGACGGGTCCTACGAGCAGTACTTC	CASSQRDGSYEQYF